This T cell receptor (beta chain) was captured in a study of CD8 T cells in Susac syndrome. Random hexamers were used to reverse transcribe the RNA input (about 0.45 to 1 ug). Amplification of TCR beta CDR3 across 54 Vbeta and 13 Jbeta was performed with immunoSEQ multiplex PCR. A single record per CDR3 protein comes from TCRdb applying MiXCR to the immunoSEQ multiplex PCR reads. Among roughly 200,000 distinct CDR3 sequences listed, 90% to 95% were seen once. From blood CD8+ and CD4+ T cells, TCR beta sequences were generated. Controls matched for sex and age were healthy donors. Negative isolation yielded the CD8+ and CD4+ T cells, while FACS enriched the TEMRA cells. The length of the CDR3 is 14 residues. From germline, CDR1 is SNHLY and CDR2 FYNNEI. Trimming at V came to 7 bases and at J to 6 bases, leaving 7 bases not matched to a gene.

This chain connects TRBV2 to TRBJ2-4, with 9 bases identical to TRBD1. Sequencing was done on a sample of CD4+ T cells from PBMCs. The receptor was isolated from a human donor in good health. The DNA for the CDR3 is TGTGCCAGCAACACCGGGACAGGGCTAAACATTCAGTACTTC. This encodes CASNTGTGLNIQYF.